The rows below give T cell receptor beta chains drawn from one sample of a study of T-cell reconstitution after alpha-beta-depleted transplantation in children. TCRdb re-called the PCR reads through MiXCR, storing one row per CDR3 protein. The sample lists around 370,000 distinct CDR3 sequences; around a tenth were seen once. Sequenced material: PBMCs from the stem cell graft donor, taken from the stem cell graft. The receptors stem from a human donor who donated a stem cell graft to a child with acute lymphoblastic leukemia. Each CDR3 is given with its conserved first and last residue. The D gene is left open where the match is weak. Size is omitted from some rows. Given values are once, few, many or a class for expanded clones.

j_call: TRBJ2-7; d_call: TRBD2; clone_size: -; cdr3_length: 14; v_call: TRBV29-1; cdr3_nt: TGCAGCGTTGTCGTCCGACTAGCCTACCACGAGCAGTACTTC; cdr3_aa: CSVVVRLAYHEQYF
j_call: TRBJ1-4; d_call: -; clone_size: few; cdr3_length: 15; v_call: TRBV15; cdr3_nt: TGTGCCACCAGCGTCGGGGGGGCAACTAATGAAAAACTGTTTTTT; cdr3_aa: CATSVGGATNEKLFF
j_call: TRBJ2-1; d_call: -; clone_size: -; cdr3_length: 13; v_call: TRBV7-9; cdr3_nt: TGTGCCAGCAGCGGCGGGACTTCGAATGAGCAGTTCTTC; cdr3_aa: CASSGGTSNEQFF
j_call: TRBJ2-5; d_call: -; clone_size: -; cdr3_length: 14; v_call: TRBV7-2; cdr3_nt: TGTGCCAGCAGCTCGGGGACGTCGGGGGAGACCCAGTACTTC; cdr3_aa: CASSSGTSGETQYF
j_call: TRBJ1-5; d_call: TRBD1; clone_size: -; cdr3_length: 19; v_call: TRBV3-1; cdr3_nt: TGTGCCATCTGTTTTTTACTAGCTTCGGGACAGGGAGCAAATCAGCCCCAGCATTTT; cdr3_aa: CAICFLLASGQGANQPQHF
j_call: TRBJ2-5; d_call: -; clone_size: few; cdr3_length: 15; v_call: TRBV5-1; cdr3_nt: TGCGCCAGCAGCTGGTATCCCGGGGGCGGAGAGACCCAGTACTTC; cdr3_aa: CASSWYPGGGETQYF
j_call: TRBJ2-7; d_call: -; clone_size: few; cdr3_length: 12; v_call: TRBV6-5; cdr3_nt: TGTGCCAGCAGCAAGAATTCCTACGAGCAGTACTTC; cdr3_aa: CASSKNSYEQYF
j_call: TRBJ2-7; d_call: -; clone_size: -; cdr3_length: 13; v_call: TRBV29-1; cdr3_nt: TGCAGCGTTGTTCTCCGGGGAGGCTACGAGCAGTACTTC; cdr3_aa: CSVVLRGGYEQYF
j_call: TRBJ2-7; d_call: -; clone_size: few; cdr3_length: 15; v_call: TRBV4-1; cdr3_nt: TGCGCCAGCACCAGGGAAAGTATAAGCTCCTACGAGCAGTACTTC; cdr3_aa: CASTRESISSYEQYF
j_call: TRBJ2-7; d_call: TRBD1; clone_size: many; cdr3_length: 13; v_call: TRBV7-2; cdr3_nt: TGTGCCAGCAGCTTACAGGGGGCCTACGAGCAGTACTTC; cdr3_aa: CASSLQGAYEQYF
j_call: TRBJ2-7; d_call: TRBD1; clone_size: many; cdr3_length: 16; v_call: TRBV5-1; cdr3_nt: TGCGCCAGCAGCTTGTCCCCGGGACAGGGGGCATACGAGCAGTACTTC; cdr3_aa: CASSLSPGQGAYEQYF
j_call: TRBJ1-1; d_call: -; clone_size: few; cdr3_length: 16; v_call: TRBV4-1; cdr3_nt: TGCGCCAGCAGCCCCAGCCCAGGGACCATGAACACTGAAGCTTTCTTT; cdr3_aa: CASSPSPGTMNTEAFF
j_call: TRBJ2-4; d_call: TRBD2; clone_size: -; cdr3_length: 16; v_call: TRBV20-1; cdr3_nt: TGCAGTGCTAGGGGGGGAGGGCGGCTAGCACCAGGCATTCAGTACTTC; cdr3_aa: CSARGGGRLAPGIQYF
j_call: TRBJ1-1; d_call: TRBD1; clone_size: few; cdr3_length: 14; v_call: TRBV7-6; cdr3_nt: TGTGCCAGCAGCCCGTGGGACAGGGGGCGTGAAGCTTTCTTT; cdr3_aa: CASSPWDRGREAFF
j_call: TRBJ2-7; d_call: -; clone_size: -; cdr3_length: 15; v_call: TRBV6-5; cdr3_nt: TGTGCCAGCAGTTACTTGGGCGGGGTCTCCTACGAGCAGTACTTC; cdr3_aa: CASSYLGGVSYEQYF
j_call: TRBJ1-1; d_call: -; clone_size: few; cdr3_length: 13; v_call: TRBV5-5; cdr3_nt: TGTGCCAGCAGCACCATGTCAGGGATAGGAGCTTTCTTT; cdr3_aa: CASSTMSGIGAFF
j_call: TRBJ2-5; d_call: -; clone_size: many; cdr3_length: 11; v_call: TRBV4-1; cdr3_nt: TGCGCCAGCAGCCAAGGGGCAACCCAGTACTTC; cdr3_aa: CASSQGATQYF
j_call: TRBJ1-6; d_call: TRBD1; clone_size: -; cdr3_length: 17; v_call: TRBV11-2; cdr3_nt: TGTGCCAGCAGCTCTTCCCACCGGGACAGTAATAATTCACCCCTCCACTTT; cdr3_aa: CASSSSHRDSNNSPLHF
j_call: TRBJ2-5; d_call: -; clone_size: few; cdr3_length: 13; v_call: TRBV11-2; cdr3_nt: TGTGCCAGCAGCTTAGAGTCTGGGAGGACCCAGTACTTC; cdr3_aa: CASSLESGRTQYF
j_call: TRBJ1-5; d_call: -; clone_size: -; cdr3_length: 15; v_call: TRBV18; cdr3_nt: TGTGCCAGCTCACCACCGGGAGGGTACAATCAGCCCCAGCATTTT; cdr3_aa: CASSPPGGYNQPQHF
j_call: TRBJ2-7; d_call: TRBD1; clone_size: many; cdr3_length: 15; v_call: TRBV29-1; cdr3_nt: TGCAGCGTTATCGGAGGACAGGGAAGGAACTACGAGCAGTACTTC; cdr3_aa: CSVIGGQGRNYEQYF
j_call: TRBJ2-7; d_call: TRBD2; clone_size: few; cdr3_length: 16; v_call: TRBV18; cdr3_nt: TGTGCCAGCTCACCGACTCTAGCGGGAGGGCGGCACGAGCAGTACTTC; cdr3_aa: CASSPTLAGGRHEQYF
j_call: TRBJ2-5; d_call: TRBD1; clone_size: -; cdr3_length: 14; v_call: TRBV7-9; cdr3_nt: TGTGCCAGCAGCAAAGACAGGGGGGAAGAGACCCAGTACTTC; cdr3_aa: CASSKDRGEETQYF
j_call: TRBJ2-1; d_call: -; clone_size: -; cdr3_length: 12; v_call: TRBV12-3/TRBV12-4; cdr3_nt: TGTGCCAGCAGTTTAGAGGGCAATGAGCATTTCTTC; cdr3_aa: CASSLEGNEHFF
j_call: TRBJ2-2; d_call: -; clone_size: -; cdr3_length: 17; v_call: TRBV11-2; cdr3_nt: TGTGCCAGCAGCTTTCCGGGGCAGGGGTTTGACACCGGGGAGCTGTTTTTT; cdr3_aa: CASSFPGQGFDTGELFF
j_call: TRBJ1-2; d_call: -; clone_size: many; cdr3_length: 14; v_call: TRBV5-5; cdr3_nt: TGTGCCAGCAGCTTGTCGACAGAACTCTATGGCTACACCTTC; cdr3_aa: CASSLSTELYGYTF
j_call: TRBJ2-7; d_call: TRBD1; clone_size: few; cdr3_length: 14; v_call: TRBV7-8; cdr3_nt: TGTGCCAGCAGCTTAGTGGACAGGGAGTACGAGCAGTACTTC; cdr3_aa: CASSLVDREYEQYF
j_call: TRBJ2-3; d_call: -; clone_size: many; cdr3_length: 14; v_call: TRBV5-1; cdr3_nt: TGCGCCAGCAGCTTGGGGCAGGGCCCAGATACGCAGTATTTT; cdr3_aa: CASSLGQGPDTQYF
j_call: TRBJ2-4; d_call: -; clone_size: -; cdr3_length: 14; v_call: TRBV9; cdr3_nt: TGTGCCAGCAGCGTGGACCCGTCCAAAAACATTCAGTACTTC; cdr3_aa: CASSVDPSKNIQYF
j_call: TRBJ2-3; d_call: -; clone_size: many; cdr3_length: 15; v_call: TRBV7-2; cdr3_nt: TGTGCCAGCAGCTTAGGAGCACGAGTCGGAGATACGCAGTATTTT; cdr3_aa: CASSLGARVGDTQYF
j_call: TRBJ2-5; d_call: -; clone_size: few; cdr3_length: 11; v_call: TRBV7-9; cdr3_nt: TGTGCCAGCAGCAGCATACAGACCCAGTACTTC; cdr3_aa: CASSSIQTQYF
j_call: TRBJ2-3; d_call: -; clone_size: many; cdr3_length: 15; v_call: TRBV5-1; cdr3_nt: TGCGCCAGCAGCTTGATGACGGACAACACAGATACGCAGTATTTT; cdr3_aa: CASSLMTDNTDTQYF
j_call: TRBJ2-1; d_call: -; clone_size: few; cdr3_length: 15; v_call: TRBV2; cdr3_nt: TGTGCCAGCAGTGAGGGGCTAGGTGGTTACAATGAGCAGTTCTTC; cdr3_aa: CASSEGLGGYNEQFF
j_call: TRBJ1-2; d_call: -; clone_size: few; cdr3_length: 14; v_call: TRBV4-1; cdr3_nt: TGCGCCAGCAGCCAAGAGTCAGTTGATGTCGGCTACACCTTC; cdr3_aa: CASSQESVDVGYTF
j_call: TRBJ1-2; d_call: TRBD1; clone_size: -; cdr3_length: 13; v_call: TRBV7-9; cdr3_nt: TGTGCCAGCAGCATCGACAGGGTTGGAGGCTACACCTTC; cdr3_aa: CASSIDRVGGYTF
j_call: TRBJ2-2; d_call: -; clone_size: -; cdr3_length: 16; v_call: TRBV28; cdr3_nt: TGTGCCAGCAGTCCTCGCGGATGGTCCAACACCGGGGAGCTGTTTTTT; cdr3_aa: CASSPRGWSNTGELFF
j_call: TRBJ2-7; d_call: TRBD1; clone_size: many; cdr3_length: 14; v_call: TRBV6-1; cdr3_nt: TGTGCCAGCAGGGAGAAAACAGGGGCCTACGAGCAGTACTTC; cdr3_aa: CASREKTGAYEQYF
j_call: TRBJ1-1; d_call: TRBD1; clone_size: -; cdr3_length: 16; v_call: TRBV28; cdr3_nt: TGTGCCAGCAGCTCCGTGGGACAGACTAGGAACACTGAAGCTTTCTTT; cdr3_aa: CASSSVGQTRNTEAFF
j_call: TRBJ2-7; d_call: -; clone_size: -; cdr3_length: 12; v_call: TRBV27; cdr3_nt: TGTGCCAGCAGTCAAAGGCGTGGTGAGCAGTACTTC; cdr3_aa: CASSQRRGEQYF
j_call: TRBJ2-1; d_call: -; clone_size: -; cdr3_length: 15; v_call: TRBV7-6; cdr3_nt: TGTGCCAGCAGCTTTTCGGCCGTCTCCTACAATGAGCAGTTCTTC; cdr3_aa: CASSFSAVSYNEQFF
j_call: TRBJ1-2; d_call: -; clone_size: many; cdr3_length: 14; v_call: TRBV24-1; cdr3_nt: TGTGCCACCAGTGAGAGTGGTAGGGGCTATGGCTACACCTTC; cdr3_aa: CATSESGRGYGYTF
j_call: TRBJ2-3; d_call: TRBD2; clone_size: -; cdr3_length: 14; v_call: TRBV12-3/TRBV12-4; cdr3_nt: TGTGCCATTTCGGGACTAGCGGACACAGATACGCAGTATTTT; cdr3_aa: CAISGLADTDTQYF
j_call: TRBJ2-1; d_call: -; clone_size: -; cdr3_length: 13; v_call: TRBV11-2; cdr3_nt: TGTGCCAGCAGTTCCCCAGGGGATAATGAGCAGTTCTTC; cdr3_aa: CASSSPGDNEQFF
j_call: TRBJ2-5; d_call: TRBD2; clone_size: few; cdr3_length: 15; v_call: TRBV28; cdr3_nt: TGTGCCAGCTACACCACCGGGACTAAACAAGAGACCCAGTACTTC; cdr3_aa: CASYTTGTKQETQYF
j_call: TRBJ2-3; d_call: -; clone_size: -; cdr3_length: 16; v_call: TRBV12-3/TRBV12-4; cdr3_nt: TGTGCCAGCAGTTTCGAAAGGAACTCTCGCACAGATACGCAGTATTTT; cdr3_aa: CASSFERNSRTDTQYF
j_call: TRBJ1-5; d_call: TRBD1; clone_size: few; cdr3_length: 17; v_call: TRBV7-9; cdr3_nt: TGTGCCAGCAGCACCTCGACAGGGGGGTATAGCAATCAGCCCCAGCATTTT; cdr3_aa: CASSTSTGGYSNQPQHF
j_call: TRBJ1-2; d_call: -; clone_size: -; cdr3_length: 14; v_call: TRBV7-8; cdr3_nt: TGTGCCAGCAGCTTAGCAAGGGGTGTCTATGGCTACACCTTC; cdr3_aa: CASSLARGVYGYTF
j_call: TRBJ2-7; d_call: -; clone_size: -; cdr3_length: 12; v_call: TRBV30; cdr3_nt: TGTGCCTGGAGACGGAACCTCTACGAGCAGTACTTC; cdr3_aa: CAWRRNLYEQYF
j_call: TRBJ1-2; d_call: TRBD1; clone_size: -; cdr3_length: 14; v_call: TRBV5-5; cdr3_nt: TGTGCCAGCAGCTTGGGACAGGGGTTAGGTGGCTACACCTTC; cdr3_aa: CASSLGQGLGGYTF
j_call: TRBJ2-7; d_call: TRBD2; clone_size: -; cdr3_length: 15; v_call: TRBV7-2; cdr3_nt: TGTGCCAGCAGCTTAGGTCCGGGAGGAGGCTACGAGCAGTACTTC; cdr3_aa: CASSLGPGGGYEQYF
j_call: TRBJ2-1; d_call: -; clone_size: many; cdr3_length: 14; v_call: TRBV12-3/TRBV12-4; cdr3_nt: TGTGCCAGCTCTCGAGAGGGCTCCTACAATGAGCAGTTCTTC; cdr3_aa: CASSREGSYNEQFF
j_call: TRBJ1-2; d_call: TRBD1; clone_size: few; cdr3_length: 15; v_call: TRBV5-1; cdr3_nt: TGCGCCAGCAGCCCGAGCGGGACAGGCCCTTATGGCTACACCTTC; cdr3_aa: CASSPSGTGPYGYTF
j_call: TRBJ2-5; d_call: -; clone_size: -; cdr3_length: 13; v_call: TRBV5-5; cdr3_nt: TGTGCCAGCAGCTTGGTTGGGTTGGAGACCCAGTACTTC; cdr3_aa: CASSLVGLETQYF
j_call: TRBJ2-2; d_call: -; clone_size: few; cdr3_length: 15; v_call: TRBV20-1; cdr3_nt: TGCAGTGCCAGGGATGACCCCGCGGGCACCGGGGAGCTGTTTTTT; cdr3_aa: CSARDDPAGTGELFF
j_call: TRBJ2-1; d_call: -; clone_size: -; cdr3_length: 16; v_call: TRBV5-1; cdr3_nt: TGCGCCAGCAGCTTGCCACAGGGGGGGATAACCAATGAGCAGTTCTTC; cdr3_aa: CASSLPQGGITNEQFF
j_call: TRBJ2-7; d_call: -; clone_size: -; cdr3_length: 13; v_call: TRBV2; cdr3_nt: TGTGCCAGCAGTGAGCTTTTGGGTTACGAGCAGTACTTC; cdr3_aa: CASSELLGYEQYF
j_call: TRBJ1-4; d_call: -; clone_size: few; cdr3_length: 12; v_call: TRBV2; cdr3_nt: TGTGCCAGCCAGAGAGACACAGGGCCCTTGTTTTTT; cdr3_aa: CASQRDTGPLFF
j_call: TRBJ2-5; d_call: TRBD1; clone_size: few; cdr3_length: 15; v_call: TRBV4-3; cdr3_nt: TGCGCCAGCAGCAAACAGGGGGCTCTCCAAGAGACCCAGTACTTC; cdr3_aa: CASSKQGALQETQYF
j_call: TRBJ1-4; d_call: -; clone_size: -; cdr3_length: 17; v_call: TRBV20-1; cdr3_nt: TGCAGTGCTCCCCTACCGGGCAGGGTGAATGGTAATGAAAAACTGTTTTTT; cdr3_aa: CSAPLPGRVNGNEKLFF
j_call: TRBJ2-3; d_call: -; clone_size: -; cdr3_length: 15; v_call: TRBV5-1; cdr3_nt: TGCGCCAGCAGCTTGGACGGGGTGAGACCAGATACGCAGTATTTT; cdr3_aa: CASSLDGVRPDTQYF